These T cell receptor beta chains were read from a single sample in a study of cytomegalovirus exposure and HLA in healthy donors. Some clones are missing from TCRdb's copy, which holds only in-frame ones; the method was immunoSEQ multiplex PCR. The repertoire has about 94,000 clones, 50% to 80% of them found once; the top ten carry under 4%. The sample comprised PBMCs. These receptor sequences come from a man aged 30 to 45 in good health and CMV-seronegative. Both conserved end residues are part of each CDR3. The D gene is left open where the match is weak. Only part of the rows carry a size: once, few, many, or a class if the clone is expanded.

J	D	V	size	DNA	CDR3
TRBJ2-1	TRBD2	TRBV27	.	TGTGCCAGCAGTTTTACCGGGACTAGTAGCAATGAGCAGTTCTTC	CASSFTGTSSNEQFF
TRBJ1-1	.	TRBV6-5	.	TGTGCCAGCAGTTTGTCCAGGCAGGTGAACACTGAAGCTTTCTTT	CASSLSRQVNTEAFF
TRBJ2-1	.	TRBV5-6	.	TGTGCCAGCAGCAACAGACCGGGACACCCTAGTTACAATGAGCAGTTCTTC	CASSNRPGHPSYNEQFF
TRBJ2-3	.	TRBV18	few	TGTGCCAGCTCACCACTCTCAGCAGATACGCAGTATTTT	CASSPLSADTQYF
TRBJ1-1	TRBD1	TRBV15	.	TGTGCCACCAGCGGGACAGGGGGGACTGAAGCTTTCTTT	CATSGTGGTEAFF
TRBJ2-5	.	TRBV15	.	TGTGCCACCAGCCGCCAAGAGACCCAGTACTTC	CATSRQETQYF
TRBJ2-5	TRBD2	TRBV6-6	.	TGTGCCAGCAGCTTAGGACTAGCGGGGATGGAGACCCAGTACTTC	CASSLGLAGMETQYF
TRBJ2-3	.	TRBV6-6	.	TGTGCCAGCACCCACGGGGATACGCAGTATTTT	CASTHGDTQYF
TRBJ1-1	.	TRBV7-9	.	TGTTCCAGTGGGCAGCAGAACACTGAAGCTTTCTTT	CSSGQQNTEAFF
TRBJ2-1	.	TRBV5-1	.	TGCGCCAGCAGCTTGGACGCGGTAAGCTCCTACAATGAGCAGTTCTTC	CASSLDAVSSYNEQFF
TRBJ2-1	TRBD2	TRBV5-1	.	TGCGCCAGCAGCCCTAAACTAGCGGCCTATAGCTCCTACAATGAGCAGTTCTTC	CASSPKLAAYSSYNEQFF
TRBJ2-7	.	TRBV11-3	.	TGTGCCAGCAGCCCTTCGACACTGTCCTACGAGCAGTACTTC	CASSPSTLSYEQYF
TRBJ1-2	.	TRBV19	.	TGTGCCACTACTTACGGAGTTAACTATGGCTACACCTTC	CATTYGVNYGYTF
TRBJ2-1	TRBD2	TRBV14	once	TGTGCCAGCAGCCAAAAGTGGACTAGCCGGAATGAGCAGTTCTTC	CASSQKWTSRNEQFF
TRBJ2-1	.	TRBV6-6	.	TGTGCCAGCAGTACTCGCGGGATCTACAATGAGCAGTTCTTC	CASSTRGIYNEQFF
TRBJ2-1	.	TRBV6-5	.	TGTGCCAGCAGTTACGGTTGGGGCAGCCACAATGAGCAGTTCTTC	CASSYGWGSHNEQFF
TRBJ1-4	.	TRBV18	.	TGTGCCAGCTCACCACCGTACGGTCCTGCAACTAATGAAAAACTGTTTTTT	CASSPPYGPATNEKLFF
TRBJ2-1	.	TRBV30	.	TGTGCCTGGAGTCGACTCCTCGATAGCTACAATGAGCAGTTCTTC	CAWSRLLDSYNEQFF
TRBJ2-7	.	TRBV7-2	.	TGTGCCAGCAGCCACCCCTTCCCGTTCGGGAGATCCTACGAGCAGTACTTC	CASSHPFPFGRSYEQYF
TRBJ2-1	TRBD2	TRBV27	.	TGTGCCAGCAGTTTTTCAGTAGGGACTAGCGGACCCAATGAGCAGTTCTTC	CASSFSVGTSGPNEQFF
TRBJ1-1	.	TRBV7-2	.	TGTGCCAGCAGAGTTCGGGGGGCAGGCGAAGCTTTCTTT	CASRVRGAGEAFF
TRBJ1-3	.	TRBV9	.	TGTGCCAGCAGCCCCTCTGGAGGTGGAAACACCATATATTTT	CASSPSGGGNTIYF
TRBJ1-1	TRBD1	TRBV7-9	.	TGTTCCAGCAGCTACAGGGGGTTTTTTGCGAACACTGAAGCTTTCTTT	CSSSYRGFFANTEAFF
TRBJ2-4	.	TRBV11-2	.	TGTGCCAGCGGGCTCGACCATGGAAAAAACATTCAGTACTTC	CASGLDHGKNIQYF
TRBJ1-2	.	TRBV15	.	TGTGCCACCAGCGTCCGCAGCTATGGCTACACCTTC	CATSVRSYGYTF
TRBJ2-7	.	TRBV6-4	.	TGTGCCAGCAGTAGCACCGACAGGAGCTCCTACGAGCAGTACTTC	CASSSTDRSSYEQYF
TRBJ1-5	TRBD1	TRBV28	few	TGTGCCAGCAGTCCGCCCGGGACAGGGCGAGGTCAGCCCCAGCATTTT	CASSPPGTGRGQPQHF
TRBJ1-3	.	TRBV1	few	TGCACCAGCAGCCCCCTCGCCCGGGGAAACACCATATATTTT	CTSSPLARGNTIYF
TRBJ2-2	TRBD2	TRBV19	.	TGTGCCAGTAGTATTCTAAAACTAGCGGGGGGGGCCGGGGAGCTGTTTTTT	CASSILKLAGGAGELFF
TRBJ1-2	.	TRBV11-2	once	TGTGCCAGCAGCTCGGACAGTAACTATGGCTACACCTTC	CASSSDSNYGYTF
TRBJ2-7	TRBD1	TRBV27	few	TGTGCCAGCAGTCCCGGGACAGGGGTTGGCGAGCAGTACTTC	CASSPGTGVGEQYF
TRBJ2-2	TRBD2	TRBV5-1	.	TGCGCCAGCAGCTTGAGCGGCGGGAGGAACACCGGGGAGCTGTTTTTT	CASSLSGGRNTGELFF
TRBJ1-5	.	TRBV6-1	.	TGTGCCAGCAGGGGCCAGGCGCCAAATCAGCCCCAGCATTTT	CASRGQAPNQPQHF
TRBJ2-4	.	TRBV6-5	.	TGTGCCAGCACCCCTGACATTCAGTACTTC	CASTPDIQYF
TRBJ2-7	TRBD2	TRBV6-5	few	TGTGCCAGCAGTTACGATGCGGGGGGGCCCTACGAGCAGTACTTC	CASSYDAGGPYEQYF
TRBJ1-5	.	TRBV2	.	TGTGCCAGCAGTGCGGGGGGCGTCGGGCATTTT	CASSAGGVGHF
TRBJ2-7	.	TRBV5-1	.	TGCGCCAGCAGCTTTGCCAATTGGCAGGACGAGCAGTACTTC	CASSFANWQDEQYF
TRBJ2-7	.	TRBV6-1	.	TGTGCCAGCTTTATAGGGGCAGGTGAGCAGTACTTC	CASFIGAGEQYF
TRBJ2-2	TRBD2	TRBV7-6	.	TGTGCCAGCAGCGGGCTAGCGGATAACACCGGGGAGCTGTTTTTT	CASSGLADNTGELFF
TRBJ1-1	.	TRBV9	.	TGTGCCAGCAGCGTAGGAACAGGGCTGATGAACACTGAAGCTTTCTTT	CASSVGTGLMNTEAFF
TRBJ2-7	TRBD1	TRBV14	.	TGTGCCAGCAGCCAAGGGACAGGGATCTACGAGCAGTACTTC	CASSQGTGIYEQYF
TRBJ2-1	TRBD2	TRBV29-1	few	TGCAGCGTCGGACGAGGACTAGCGGGCTCCTACAGCTCCTACAATGAGCAGTTCTTC	CSVGRGLAGSYSSYNEQFF
TRBJ2-2	TRBD2	TRBV28	.	TGTGCCAGCAGTTTATTAACTAGCGGGAGCTTCGGGGAGCTGTTTTTT	CASSLLTSGSFGELFF
TRBJ2-3	.	TRBV30	.	TGTGCCTGGAGTAAGGACTTAGGCACAGATACGCAGTATTTT	CAWSKDLGTDTQYF
TRBJ2-5	.	TRBV10-2	.	TGCGCCAGCACAGACTCCGGAACGACCCAGTACTTC	CASTDSGTTQYF
TRBJ2-7	TRBD2	TRBV18	.	TGTGCCAGCTCACCACCGTTTTCTCGCGGGGGGGCAACTTTCGAGCAGTACTTC	CASSPPFSRGGATFEQYF
TRBJ1-1	.	TRBV29-1	.	TGCAGCGCCTCAGGCAACACTGAAGCTTTCTTT	CSASGNTEAFF
TRBJ2-5	.	TRBV12-5	.	TGTGCTAGTGGTTTGCCGACCGGGAGTAAGACCCAGTACTTC	CASGLPTGSKTQYF
TRBJ2-1	TRBD2	TRBV7-8	few	TGTGCCAGCAGCTTAGGGCTGGGACTAGCGGGAGGGAGGGCCCTAAGTGAGCAGTTCTTC	CASSLGLGLAGGRALSEQFF
TRBJ1-3	.	TRBV11-1	few	TGTGCCAGCAGCTTACGGGGGAAGCGAAACACCATATATTTT	CASSLRGKRNTIYF
TRBJ2-7	TRBD2	TRBV18	.	TGTGCCAGCTCACCACGGACTAGCGGGCCCCTTTTCTACGAGCAGTACTTC	CASSPRTSGPLFYEQYF